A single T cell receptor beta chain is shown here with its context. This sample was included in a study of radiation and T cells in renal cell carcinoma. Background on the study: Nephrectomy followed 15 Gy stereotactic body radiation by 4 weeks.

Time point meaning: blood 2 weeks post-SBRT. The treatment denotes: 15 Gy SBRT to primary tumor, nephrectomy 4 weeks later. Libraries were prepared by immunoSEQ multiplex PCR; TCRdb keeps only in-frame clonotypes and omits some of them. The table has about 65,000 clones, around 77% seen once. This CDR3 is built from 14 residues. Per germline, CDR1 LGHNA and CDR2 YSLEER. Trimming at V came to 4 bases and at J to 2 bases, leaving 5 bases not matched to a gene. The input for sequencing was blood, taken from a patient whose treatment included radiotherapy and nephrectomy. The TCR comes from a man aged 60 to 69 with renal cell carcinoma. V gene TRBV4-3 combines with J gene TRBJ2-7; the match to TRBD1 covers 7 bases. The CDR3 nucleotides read TGCGCCAGCAGCCCAGGACAGGATACCTACGAGCAGTACTTC. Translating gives CASSPGQDTYEQYF.